These T cell receptor beta chains were read from a single sample in a study of blood T cell repertoires in COVID-19. TCRdb keeps only in-frame clones here, not all; method: immunoSEQ multiplex PCR. Among roughly 500,000 clones listed, around 85% were seen once. Sequenced material: peripheral blood. The receptors come from a human donor in a cohort sampled during active COVID-19. The CDR3 runs from the conserved cysteine through the conserved F or W. A D gene is named only where the DNA matches it firmly. Not every row has a clone size; where given, it reads once, few, many or a size class.

d_call clone_size j_call v_call cdr3_nt cdr3_aa
NA NA TRBJ1-5 TRBV30 TGTGCCTGGAGCCCCCCCGCCCGAGGGTTTGGGCAGCCCCAGCATTTT CAWSPPARGFGQPQHF
NA once TRBJ1-1 TRBV18 TGTGCCAGCTCATCTACGGGAGGCCACACTGAAGCTTTCTTT CASSSTGGHTEAFF
NA NA TRBJ1-5 TRBV7-8 TGTGCCAGCAGCTTAGCCGGTGGCCAGGGAGGCCAGCCCCAGCATTTT CASSLAGGQGGQPQHF
NA NA TRBJ1-2 TRBV7-2 TGTGCCAGCAGCTTCAGGGACAAGGATGGCTACACCTTC CASSFRDKDGYTF
NA NA TRBJ1-4 TRBV2 TGTGCCAGCAGTGCGTGGAGGGATAATGAAAAACTGTTTTTT CASSAWRDNEKLFF
NA NA TRBJ2-5 TRBV7-3 TGTGCCAGCAGCCGAGGAATAGCGGAAGAAGAGACCCAGTACTTC CASSRGIAEEETQYF
TRBD2 NA TRBJ2-1 TRBV5-4 TGTGCCAGCAGCTTCGGCGGGACTAGGTACAATGAGCAGTTCTTC CASSFGGTRYNEQFF
TRBD1 NA TRBJ2-6 TRBV5-6 TGTGCCAGCAGCACCTCAGGGGGCTCTGGGGCCAACGTCCTGACTTTC CASSTSGGSGANVLTF
NA NA TRBJ2-6 TRBV7-2 TGTGCCAGCAGCCGTCCCCTCTCTGGGGCCAACGTCCTGACTTTC CASSRPLSGANVLTF
NA NA TRBJ2-7 TRBV6-2/TRBV6-3 TGTGCCAGCAGTTCCCGAGGCGGGTTGACCCCCTACGAGCAGTACTTC CASSSRGGLTPYEQYF
TRBD2 few TRBJ2-3 TRBV9 TGTGCCAGCAGCGACGTGACTAGCGGTTACACAGATACGCAGTATTTT CASSDVTSGYTDTQYF
TRBD1 NA TRBJ2-7 TRBV5-1 TGCGCCAGCAGCTTGGAGGGGACAGCCTCCTACGAGCAGTACTTC CASSLEGTASYEQYF
TRBD2 once TRBJ2-4 TRBV5-6 TGTGCCAGCAGCTTCTTAGCGGGAGGGAAAAACATTCAGTACTTC CASSFLAGGKNIQYF
NA NA TRBJ2-2 TRBV6-5 TGTGCCACCAGTACAGGGACCGGGGAGCTGTTTTTT CATSTGTGELFF
TRBD1 many TRBJ1-2 TRBV28 TGTGCCAGCAGTGAACAGGGGGTAAAGGGTGGCTACACCTTC CASSEQGVKGGYTF
NA NA TRBJ1-1 TRBV5-1 TGCGCCAGCAGCCCTCCAGGGCCGGGCGACGCTTTCTTT CASSPPGPGDAFF
NA NA TRBJ2-3 TRBV2 TGTGCCAGCAGTGAATCCGTGCAGTATTTT CASSESVQYF
NA NA TRBJ1-1 TRBV25-1 TGTGCCAGCAGTGAATGGGGGGGAGCTGAAGCTTTCTTT CASSEWGGAEAFF
TRBD2 NA TRBJ2-3 TRBV7-3 TGTGCCAGCAGCTCTGGACTAGCGGGAGGCGCAGATACGCAGTATTTT CASSSGLAGGADTQYF
TRBD1 NA TRBJ1-4 TRBV2 TGTGCCAGCGAATGGACAGGGGCTCAGAAGAAACTGTTTTTT CASEWTGAQKKLFF
TRBD1 NA TRBJ2-7 TRBV5-1 TGCGCCAGCAGCTTCGGGACAGGATACTACGAGCAGTACTTC CASSFGTGYYEQYF
NA NA TRBJ1-5 TRBV6-1 TGTGCCAGCAGTGACAGGGGATCTCGGGGCAATCAGCCCCAGCATTTT CASSDRGSRGNQPQHF
TRBD2 NA TRBJ2-1 TRBV7-2 TGTGCCAGCAGCGAGGGACTAGCGGGACGGTCCTACAATGAGCAGTTCTTC CASSEGLAGRSYNEQFF
TRBD1 once TRBJ2-6 TRBV5-1 TGCGCCAGCAGCTTGGAGGGGGCTGTTGGGGCCAACGTCCTGACTTTC CASSLEGAVGANVLTF
NA once TRBJ1-1 TRBV24-1 TGTGCCACCAGTGTCCCGGGGGGTAACCCTGAAGCTTTCTTT CATSVPGGNPEAFF
NA NA TRBJ2-5 TRBV11-1 TGTGCCAGCAGCTTAGACGCGGGCACCCAAGAGACCCAGTACTTC CASSLDAGTQETQYF
NA NA TRBJ2-7 TRBV21-1 TGTGCCAGCAGCCCTCATGGGGGGGCGAACTACGAGCAGTACTTC CASSPHGGANYEQYF
NA NA TRBJ1-2 TRBV9 TGTGCCAGCAGCGTAGCATACAGGGATGGCTACACCTTC CASSVAYRDGYTF
TRBD1 NA TRBJ2-7 TRBV5-1 TGCGCCAGCAGCTTTGACAGGGACTCCTACGAGCAGTACTTC CASSFDRDSYEQYF
TRBD1 once TRBJ1-2 TRBV6-5 TGTGCCAGCGTAGGGACAGACTATGGCTACACCTTC CASVGTDYGYTF
TRBD1 NA TRBJ2-6 TRBV2 TGTGCCAGCAGTATCACAGGGGGCTCCTCTGGGGCCAACGTCCTGACTTTC CASSITGGSSGANVLTF